This TCR beta chain comes out of a study of cytomegalovirus exposure and HLA in healthy donors (dated by TCRdb to the late 2010s). Context from the whole study: According to an earlier analysis of a few hundred of the donors, about 179 million T cells yielded some 120 million unique TCR beta sequences and around 280 Gb of sequence data. Every discovery cohort repertoire had been produced on one sequencing platform. A separate validation cohort of approximately 130 different subjects was used in addition to the 666-subject first cohort. To predict cytomegalovirus infection status, the study brought together high-throughput TCR immunosequencing, statistical association of individual TCRs with disease status, and machine learning. Typing coverage varied by locus: roughly 620-630 donors for A, B, C, DRB1 and DQB1; more than 500 for DQA1; more than 600 for DPA1; 400 to 480 for DPB1. To study patterns of TCR occurrence, a later analysis re-analyzed previously published TCR beta repertoires from 600 to 750 donors and added high-resolution HLA genotyping. Of the roughly 400 genotyped donors, approximately 83% fell in the genetic ancestry cluster associated with self-reported Caucasian donors. The study was designed to test whether signatures of past pathogen exposure could be identified by cataloging public T cell receptors. The T cell repertoires of 666 subjects were profiled by immunosequencing and related to cytomegalovirus serostatus. Alongside the repertoire data, information on donor age, sex, ethnicity and CMV serostatus was compiled. Genome-wide SNP genotypes for about 60% of the roughly 700 donors were used in a later genetic analysis, which treated that subset as a discovery cohort. An earlier analysis of 587 of the donors applied high-throughput TCR beta sequencing to assess whether each TCR beta V gene segment acted as functional or pseudogenic. About 310 gigabases of sequencing data and approximately 84 million unique TCR sequences were included in an early release covering 550 to 650 HLA-typed donors. Roughly 5 DR-DQ haplotypes were handled as single units for association and clustering, since linkage in the cohort was strong. On average, around 200,000 unique TCR beta nucleotide sequences were sequenced per donor among about 400 genotyped donors of the cohort, with roughly 18% of those sequences being non-productive. Class I and class II HLA loci were covered by the typing at four-digit resolution. Rather than drawing on any new phenotypic data, the later analysis identified candidate immune exposures from TCR beta sequences and the way those sequences occurred across donors.

Library construction relied on the immunoSEQ multiplex PCR assay. A mixture of 60 forward primers for TCR Vbeta segments and 13 reverse primers for TCR Jbeta segments was used in the multiplex PCR. The CDR3 region of rearranged TCR beta genes was amplified from genomic DNA by a multiplex PCR assay. On the Illumina HiSeq System, the amplified TCR beta libraries were sequenced as 87-base-pair reads. In the paper's pipeline: A later analysis counted about 80 million unique TCR beta chains across the 650 to 800 repertoires, and around 9.9 million of these chains were shared by at least two donors. Raw reads were error-corrected and collapsed into unique sequences by a nearest-neighbor algorithm in which closely related sequences were merged to remove PCR and sequencing errors. Alignment of CDR3 sequences to IMGT reference sequences was used to assign V, D and J gene segments. Each retained sequence needed at least a six-nucleotide match to both a V gene segment and a J gene segment. Rearrangements were called productive when the CDR3 lacked stop codons and stayed in frame with V and J; all others were non-productive. CDR3 was defined according to IMGT convention as the region running from the second conserved V-encoded cysteine to the conserved J-encoded phenylalanine. The earlier analysis of about 590 of the donors excluded sequences that lacked an unambiguous match to a single V gene segment. An earlier analysis of approximately 590 of the donors classified V segments as functional when productive rearrangements were above 56.7% and as segregating when the standard deviation between donors was above 5%. A statistical classification framework was built for diagnosing cytomegalovirus status from the catalog of TCR beta chain sequences. V and J gene assignment, in a later analysis, came from comparing TCR nucleotide sequences with IMGT/GENE-DB human TR gene sequences. A later analysis assigned CDR3 sequences and most-parsimonious VDJ recombination scenarios with the TCRdist pipeline. In a later analysis, every TCR beta chain was defined by the combination of its CDR3 amino acid sequence and its V-gene family, and reads without a unique V-gene family were dropped. A later analysis removed 500 to 650 highly shared, low-generation-probability nucleotide sequences to deal with suspected cross-contamination and a sequencing artifact. In a later analysis, a clonal expansion index for each public chain was calculated from normalized within-repertoire ranks of inferred template counts. In a later analysis, generation probabilities were computed using a VDJ recombination model fitted to out-of-frame rearrangements, and the results were checked against IGoR. In a later analysis, TCR-TCR, TCR-HLA and TCR-CMV co-occurrence was scored with hypergeometric tests, and a repertoire-size bias correction was applied to TCR pairs. To estimate false discovery rates, a later analysis permuted the HLA or CMV assignments 20 times. In a later analysis, co-occurring TCRs were grouped with DBSCAN, and TCRdist sequence similarity was added when clustering was performed within HLA-allele-positive subsets. Repertoires with fewer than 30,000 or more than 120,000 public chains were left out of co-occurrence clustering, as were five repertoires with anomalous nucleotide sharing. TCRdb retrieved this table from immuneACCESS and kept in-frame rearrangements only. Not all clones are present; in checked studies, unresolved V genes account for under half, and no reason is known for the remainder. D and trimming come from the DNA, and the V and J calls and clone size come from that table. The sample yields 150,000 to 200,000 clones; more than 60% were counted once. Clones ranked in the top ten supply around 4.6% of the sample.

Overall study outcomes, separate from this receptor: Because counts were too low, around 17 rarely observed V segments, including chromosome 9 orphons, were left out of the earlier analysis of approximately 500 of the donors. In a later analysis, HLA-associated TCR beta chains showed more clonal expansion and lower generation probabilities than non-associated chains that were equally common. Assigning TCR associations to individual alleles was difficult when HLA alleles, especially DR and DQ, strongly co-occurred. In an earlier analysis of 450 to 750 of the donors, most TCR beta V segments appeared in productive rearrangements about 87% or about 30% of the time, broadly matching IMGT annotations. In this cohort, only TCR beta chains were sequenced, and detectable features were limited by the absence of alpha or paired-chain data. Specific HLA alleles were associated with roughly 17,000 TCR beta sequences at a false discovery rate of 0.05 in a later analysis. HLA typing was unavailable for some donors at each locus, so association tests used only the typed subset. According to a later analysis, TCR association rates differed among HLA loci, with DRB1 alleles showing the most associated TCRs and HLA-C alleles showing the fewest. In a later analysis, most CMV-associated TCR beta chains were found to appear HLA-restricted, with HLA associations seemingly driven largely by CMV exposure. A cluster of highly shared sequence variants was judged likely to represent a technical artifact of the sequencing pipeline. A later genetic analysis associated a missense DCLRE1C variant with V-gene and J-gene trimming of TCR beta chains, and an independent cohort replicated the association. Three of the identified cytomegalovirus-associated TCR beta chains were confirmed in vitro to be specific for cytomegalovirus antigens. Linkage disequilibrium might explain the correlated functional status among segregating V segments, but an unknown experimental factor could not be excluded. The 87-base-pair reads could not distinguish some IMGT-functional V segments, including TRBV6-2 and TRBV6-3, so those segments were excluded. For the cohort, immune exposure information was limited to CMV serostatus. Several of the top co-occurrence clusters appeared to be linked to parvovirus B19, influenza, CMV and Epstein-Barr virus, according to a later analysis. Sequencing depth was assumed to be roughly uniform across donors in the presence/absence analyses, though that assumption may not hold. Most TCR sequences were observed very rarely across donors, whereas some public TCRs were present in many individuals. A further reported finding was that TCR beta sequences accurately predicted the HLA-A and HLA-B alleles for most subjects in the first cohort. The authors suggested that the approach could potentially be generalized to other disease states and immunological phenotypes. According to a later genetic analysis, donors in an Asian-associated ancestry cluster had fewer N-insertions in productive TCRs than the approximately 700-donor mean. A total of roughly 160 TCR beta chains were listed by the study as associated with cytomegalovirus. In both the original and validation cohorts, the classifier was reported to diagnose cytomegalovirus status with high specificity and sensitivity.

Remarks on this clone: The antigen this receptor binds is unknown. No base-level quality is on record; no much larger clone is a single base apart.

The cohort consisted of 600 or so healthy bone marrow donors. Cohort members were all nominally healthy when sampled, although unrecorded immune exposures were likely present. The donor tested CMV seronegative and was one of the 352 seronegative cohort members. Each donor provided a peripheral blood sample, and peripheral blood mononuclear cells were used for TCR beta sequencing. The Qiagen DNeasy Blood Extraction Kit was used to extract genomic DNA from the blood cell samples. The CDR1 and CDR2 encoded by the germline V gene (reference sequence) are LNHNV and YYDKDF. V has 3 bases trimmed and J has 6 bases trimmed; junction bases matching no gene number 6. The CDR3 spans 14 residues, from the cysteine through the phenylalanine. Solely the CDR3 DNA is kept, with 42 bases framed from the first base.

Recombination linked TRBV15 to TRBJ2-7; TRBD1 aligns with 9 central bases. Sequencing was done on a sample of PBMCs. The origin of this receptor is a male donor in good health and CMV-seronegative. The CDR3 region has the sequence CATSRRQGDLEQYF. Here is the DNA: TGTGCCACCAGCAGGAGACAGGGGGACCTCGAGCAGTACTTC.